Below are 11 T cell receptor beta chains sequenced from a single sample in a study of T cell clonotyping in hematopoietic cell transplantation. The protocol was immunoSEQ multiplex PCR, while the TCRdb copy is restricted to in-frame clones and leaves out a portion. The top ten clones hold about 2% of a sample with roughly 38,000 clones, 88% of them seen once. The source material was peripheral blood mononuclear cells. Receptors were obtained from a woman aged 40 to 50 in good health. Some clones in this sample may be carry-over from other donors' samples.

The V call is TRBV11-2, the J call TRBJ2-7; TRBD2 matches 7 bases. CDR1 is SGHAT, CDR2 FQNNGV, per germline. The CDR3 loop spans 17 amino acids. Trimming took 3 bases from V and 4 from J; bases not matched to a gene: 15. The CDR3 DNA sequence: TGTGCCAGCAGCTTGGTAGCGGGTGAGTGGGAGGGATACGAGCAGTACTTC. Protein product: CASSLVAGEWEGYEQYF.

The chain is built from TRBV9 and TRBJ2-5, with 10 bases lining up with TRBD2. This CDR3 region has 19 residues. With V trimmed by 0 bases and J by 0 bases, 11 bases remained unmatched. Germline V lookup: CDR1 SGDLS, CDR2 YYNGEE. The CDR3, as DNA: TGTGCCAGCAGCGTAGATGTTAGCGGGAGGAGGGGGTACCAAGAGACCCAGTACTTC. Protein sequence: CASSVDVSGRRGYQETQYF.

The chain joins TRBV5-1 to TRBJ2-2, with a weak D call TRBD1 (6 bases). The V gene's germline CDR1 is SGHRS and CDR2 YFSETQ. The CDR3 sequence is 14 residues long. V was trimmed by 5 bases and J by 1 base, leaving 9 bases between them. CDR3 sequence: CASRDSLNTGELFF. In DNA, the CDR3 is TGCGCCAGCAGGGACAGTTTGAACACCGGGGAGCTGTTTTTT.

The chain is built from TRBV28 and TRBJ1-1, with D possibly being TRBD1 (6 bases). Trimming left V 4 bases short and J 4 bases short, with 10 bases between. From germline, CDR1 is MDHEN and CDR2 SYDVKM. This CDR3 has 13 amino acids. The CDR3 sequence: CASSYRVRTEAFF. The CDR3 DNA is TGTGCCAGCAGTTACAGGGTGCGCACTGAAGCTTTCTTT.

This clone was seen just once. J is TRBJ2-3 and V is TRBV21-1; the tabulated D call, TRBD1, remains unverified against the DNA. TRBV21-1 is a documented pseudogene. The CDR3 is 13 residues long. The CDR3 here is CASSSHRADTQYF. The CDR3, as DNA: TGTGCCAGCAGCTCCCACAGGGCAGATACGCAGTATTTT.

The V and J genes are TRBV29-1 and TRBJ2-7, with 7 bases aligning to TRBD1. There are 14 residues in the CDR3. CDR1 is SQVTM and CDR2 is ANQGSEA in the germline V gene. V dropped 4 bases and J dropped 2; count of bases not matched to a gene: 8. The CDR3 sequence: CSVALGDRAYEQYF. The CDR3 DNA reads TGCAGCGTTGCCCTGGGCGACAGGGCCTACGAGCAGTACTTC.

This clone was detected once. The chain combines TRBV25-1 with TRBJ1-5, with no clear D. The germline V gene encodes CDR1 MGHDK and CDR2 SYGVNS. V lost 3 bases to trimming and J lost 1 base, with 10 bases between them. CDR3 length: 15 amino acids. As DNA, the CDR3 is TGTGCCAGCAGTGATCCTGAGGTGAGCAATCAGCCCCAGCATTTT. As protein: CASSDPEVSNQPQHF.

The V gene is TRBV27, the J gene TRBJ1-1, with D maybe TRBD1 (5 bases). The CDR3 extends over 14 amino acids. The germline V gene encodes CDR1 MNHEY and CDR2 SMNVEV (reference sequence). V was pared by 8 bases and J by 0 bases, with 13 bases between. The CDR3 reads CASGRWGMNTEAFF. The CDR3 region has the DNA TGTGCCAGCGGACGCTGGGGGATGAACACTGAAGCTTTCTTT.

In its sample, this clone was seen a few times. The J gene is TRBJ2-7, the V gene TRBV2, with TRBD2 matching over 16 bases. The V segment lost 5 bases and the J segment 5 bases; nucleotides outside the gene matches: 9. Per the germline V gene, CDR1 is SNHLY and CDR2 is FYNNEI. This CDR3 has 17 amino acids. The CDR3 nucleotides read TGTGCCAGCAGTTCTGGGACTAGCGGGAGGGCCTGGAACGAGCAGTACTTC. It translates to CASSSGTSGRAWNEQYF.

V and J are TRBV19 and TRBJ2-4; no definite D call. Looked up from germline, CDR1 is LNHDA and CDR2 is SQIVND (reference sequence). The CDR3 consists of 11 residues. Between the trimmed V and J ends, which lost 3 bases and 8 bases, there was a span of 5 bases. The CDR3, as DNA: TGTGCCAGTAGTATGAGTTACATTCAGTACTTC. Its protein is CASSMSYIQYF.

The chain uses TRBV5-4 and TRBJ2-7, with unresolved D. This CDR3 spans 14 amino acids. Germline V gene data show CDR1 as SGHNT and CDR2 as YYREEE (reference sequence). V lost 0 bases to trimming and J lost 6 bases, with 13 bases between them. The CDR3 protein is CASSLGNSATEQYF. CDR3 nucleotides: TGTGCCAGCAGCTTGGGCAATTCCGCTACCGAGCAGTACTTC.